This TCR beta chain appears in the sequencing data of a study of cytomegalovirus exposure and HLA in healthy donors. Study results and limitations: While the bulk of TCR sequences proved rare, some public TCRs turned up in many donors.

As for this clone: Its antigen is not known.

PCR amplification relied on 60 Vbeta primers (plus 13 Jbeta primers). Data came from immunoSEQ multiplex PCR; TCRdb stores just in-frame clones and leaves some out. This sample has over 130,000 clones; roughly 74% occur once, and the top ten carry approximately 5.6%. The donors gave bone marrow, and they were healthy. CDR1 is MNHNS, CDR2 SASEGT, per germline. The CDR3 is 11 amino acids. V was clipped by 5 bases and J by 6 bases, with 8 bases between them. This chain links TRBV6-1 with TRBJ2-7, with a tentative D call TRBD2 (5 bases). This sequence was found in a woman in her thirties or forties in good health and CMV-seropositive. The source material was PBMCs. This CDR3 reads CASSSGLEQYF. The CDR3, as DNA: TGTGCCAGCAGTTCCGGACTCGAGCAGTACTTC.